This TCR beta chain appears in the sequencing data of a study of early stage breast cancer tumors. As for the study in general: ER+/PR+/HER2- status applied to about 70% of the 16 invasive breast tumors. Invasive lobular carcinomas made up four of 12 ER+/PR+/HER2- tumors. Study observations and caveats: Tumor and normal breast were distinguished via blood comparison in about 90% of the 16 patients.

Details on this clone: Its antigen is as yet unknown.

There are 17 residues in the CDR3. V lost 2 bases, J lost 0 bases, and 14 bases lay in between. CDR1 is KGHSH and CDR2 is LQKENI in the germline V gene. Generated by immunoSEQ multiplex PCR, the TCRdb table keeps only in-frame clones and is missing some. The table has 60,000 to 80,000 clones, around 85% seen once. The chain employs TRBV18 and TRBJ1-3; D not resolved. The receptor was isolated from a person aged 60 to 70 with breast cancer. Sequenced sample: blood. The CDR3 bases are TGTGCCAGCTCACCAACTGGGTCCCGGAACTCTGGAAACACCATATATTTT. This translates into CASSPTGSRNSGNTIYF. The full variable domain, with the rest looked up from reference TRBV18 and TRBJ1-3, is NAGVMQNPRHLVRRRGQEARLRCSPMKGHSHVYWYRQLPEEGLKFMVYLQKENIIDESGMPKERFSAEFPKEGPSILRIQQVVRGDSAAYFCASSPTGSRNSGNTIYFGEGSWLTVV.